Reported below is one TCR beta chain. TCRdb passed the 5' RACE reads through MiXCR, listing each CDR3 protein once. Of about 340,000 distinct CDR3 sequences in the sample, 9% were seen once. The sample comes from a study of identical twins. The ends lost 1 base at V and 8 bases at J; junction bases unmatched: 16. Germline V lookup: CDR1 MNHEY, CDR2 SVGAGI. The CDR3 is made up of 18 amino acids. This chain uses TRBV6-5 with TRBJ2-2, with 7 nucleotides matching TRBD1. The sequenced material came from naive T cells sorted from blood. The clonotype was recovered from a woman in her forties or fifties in good health. CDR3 residues: CASSYFGTGTAPAGELFF. In nucleotides, the CDR3 is TGTGCCAGCAGTTACTTTGGGACCGGGACAGCTCCTGCAGGGGAGCTGTTTTTT.